These T cell receptor beta chains were read from a single sample in a study of blood T cell repertoires in COVID-19. Here immunoSEQ multiplex PCR was the method, and the copy in TCRdb shows in-frame clones only, minus some. The table has just over 350,000 clones, around 88% seen once. Sequencing used peripheral blood. The receptors here all came from a woman aged 55-70 years with COVID-19, enrolled during active disease. Both conserved end residues are part of each CDR3.

V	length	J	CDR3
TRBV11-3	16	TRBJ2-3	CASSPGLAGPTDTQYF
TRBV7-9	14	TRBJ1-2	CASSLEGQERGYTF
TRBV18	14	TRBJ2-5	CASSPTSGEATQYF
TRBV5-5	17	TRBJ1-2	CASSPIPGQGQLRGYTF
TRBV5-5	13	TRBJ1-1	CASSLDRVTEAFF
TRBV7-2	12	TRBJ2-7	CASSRLGYEQYF
TRBV11-2	18	TRBJ2-1	CASSLGRTSGGNYNEQFF
TRBV11-2	14	TRBJ2-2	CASSLVDGGAKLFF
TRBV6-5	13	TRBJ1-2	CASTGQFGGGYTF
TRBV4-3	15	TRBJ1-2	CASSHQGWANYGYTF
TRBV11-2	13	TRBJ1-6	CASSPQINSPLHF
TRBV9	15	TRBJ2-5	CASSPRGSTQETQYF
TRBV18	17	TRBJ1-3	CASSPPFIGGSGNTIYF
TRBV11-2	17	TRBJ2-3	CASSDPPDRPNTDTQYF
TRBV11-3	14	TRBJ1-2	CASSQSFRGYGYTF
TRBV19	13	TRBJ1-5	CASSLTGGKPQHF